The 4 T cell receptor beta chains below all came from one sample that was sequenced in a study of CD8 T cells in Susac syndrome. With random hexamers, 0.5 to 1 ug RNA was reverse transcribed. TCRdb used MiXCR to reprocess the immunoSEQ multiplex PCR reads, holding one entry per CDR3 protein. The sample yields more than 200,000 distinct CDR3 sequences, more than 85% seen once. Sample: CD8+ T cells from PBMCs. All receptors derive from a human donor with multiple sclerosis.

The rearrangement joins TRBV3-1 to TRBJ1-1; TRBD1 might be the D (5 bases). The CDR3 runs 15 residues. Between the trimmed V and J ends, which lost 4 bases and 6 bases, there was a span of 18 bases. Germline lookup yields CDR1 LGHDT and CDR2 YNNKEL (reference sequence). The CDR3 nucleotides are TGTGCCAGCAGCCGATCGGACAAGTCGGGCGCTGAAGCTTTCTTT. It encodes CASSRSDKSGAEAFF. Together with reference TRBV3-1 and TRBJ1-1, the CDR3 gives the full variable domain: DTAVSQTPKYLVTQMGNDKSIKCEQNLGHDTMYWYKQDSKKFLKIMFSYNNKELIINETVPNRFSPKSPDKAHLNLHINSLELGDSAVYFCASSRSDKSGAEAFFGQGTRLTVV.

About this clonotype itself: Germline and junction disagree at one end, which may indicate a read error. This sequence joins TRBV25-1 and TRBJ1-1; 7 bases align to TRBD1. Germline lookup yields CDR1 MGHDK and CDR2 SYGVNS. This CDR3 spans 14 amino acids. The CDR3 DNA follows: TGTGCCAGCAAAATGCAGGGGGTGAACACTGAAGTTTTCTTT. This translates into CASKMQGVNTEVFF.

This chain's CDR3 is CASSIGDRLTDTQYF. CDR3 in DNA: TGTGCCAGCTCAATAGGGGACCGTCTCACAGATACGCAGTATTTT. The chain has TRBV19 and TRBJ2-3; perhaps D is TRBD1 or TRBD2 (5 bases each). Trimming stripped 9 bases from V and 2 bases from J, with 18 bases between. The germline CDR1 and CDR2 sequences are LNHDA and SQIVND (reference sequence). The CDR3 is 15 residues long.

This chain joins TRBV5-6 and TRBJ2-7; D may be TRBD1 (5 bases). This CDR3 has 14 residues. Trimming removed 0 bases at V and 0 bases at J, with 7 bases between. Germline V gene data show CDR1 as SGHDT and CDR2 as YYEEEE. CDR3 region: CASSLGDSSYEQYF. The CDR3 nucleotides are TGTGCCAGCAGCTTGGGCGACAGCTCCTACGAGCAGTACTTC.